The entry that follows covers one TCR beta chain sequence. One end of the junction is discordant with germline, which a read error may explain. This record comes from a study of T cells in Graves' hyperthyroidism and ophthalmopathy. Germline V gene sequence: CDR1 SGHVS, CDR2 FQNEAQ. The CDR3 covers 14 residues. Researchers took RNA transcripts and amplified the TCR beta CDR3 regions from them. First-round RT-PCR of the TCR CDR3 relied on the HTBI primer set. TCRdb reprocessed the multiplex PCR reads via MiXCR and lists one record per CDR3 protein. The table lists approximately 610,000 distinct CDR3 sequences, approximately 14% of them singletons.

Specimen: blood. This receptor was identified in a woman between 40 and 50 years old with Graves' ophthalmopathy. The chain is built from TRBV7-8 and TRBJ2-5; no firm D call. The CDR3 is CASGLVSSQETQYF. The DNA for the CDR3 is TGTGCCAGCGGCTTAGTCTCCTCCCAAGAGACCCAGTACTTC.